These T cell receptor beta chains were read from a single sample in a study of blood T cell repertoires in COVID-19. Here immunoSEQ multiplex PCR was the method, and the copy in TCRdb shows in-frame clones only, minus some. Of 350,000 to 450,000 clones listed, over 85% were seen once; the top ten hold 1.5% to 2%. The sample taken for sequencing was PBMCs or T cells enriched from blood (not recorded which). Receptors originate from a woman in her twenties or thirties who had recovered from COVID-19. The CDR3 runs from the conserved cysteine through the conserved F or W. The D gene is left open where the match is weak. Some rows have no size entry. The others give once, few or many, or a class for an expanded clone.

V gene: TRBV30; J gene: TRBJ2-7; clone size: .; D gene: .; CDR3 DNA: TGTGCCTGGAGGTACCCCTACAGGGTAACCTCCTACGAGCAGTACTTC; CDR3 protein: CAWRYPYRVTSYEQYF
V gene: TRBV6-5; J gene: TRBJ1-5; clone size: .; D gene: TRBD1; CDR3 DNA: TGTGCCAGCAGCGTGGGACAGCAGCGCAATCAGCCCCAGCATTTT; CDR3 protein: CASSVGQQRNQPQHF
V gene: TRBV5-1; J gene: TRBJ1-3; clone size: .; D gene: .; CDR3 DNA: TGCGCCAGCAGGGGCAGTCGAGACTCTGGAAACACCATATATTTT; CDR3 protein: CASRGSRDSGNTIYF
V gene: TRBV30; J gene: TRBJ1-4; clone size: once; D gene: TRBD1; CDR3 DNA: TGTGCCTGTACCGGGACAGCGCATGAAAAACTGTTTTTT; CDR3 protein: CACTGTAHEKLFF
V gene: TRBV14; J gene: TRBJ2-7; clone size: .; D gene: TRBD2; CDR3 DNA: TGTGCCAGCAGCCATCCTCGGGAGGGCCTCTACGAGCAGTACTTC; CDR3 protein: CASSHPREGLYEQYF
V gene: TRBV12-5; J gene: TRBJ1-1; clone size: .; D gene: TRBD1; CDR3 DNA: TGTGCTAGTGGTGCCCACAGGGGCGACGGAAACATGAACACTGAAGCTTTCTTT; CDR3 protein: CASGAHRGDGNMNTEAFF
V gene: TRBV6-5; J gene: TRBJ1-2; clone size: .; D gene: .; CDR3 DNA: TGTGCCAGCAGACTGGCCCAGGGGCGCAACTATGGCTACACCTTC; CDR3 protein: CASRLAQGRNYGYTF
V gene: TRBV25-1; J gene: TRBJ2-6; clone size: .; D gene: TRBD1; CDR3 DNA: TGTGCCAGCAGGAGGACAGGGCCCTCTGGGGCCAACGTCCTGACTTTC; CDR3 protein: CASRRTGPSGANVLTF
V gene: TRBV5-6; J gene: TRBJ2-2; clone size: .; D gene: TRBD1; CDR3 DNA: TGTGCCAGCAGCCAGGGACAGCGTACCGGGGAGCTGTTTTTT; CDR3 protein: CASSQGQRTGELFF
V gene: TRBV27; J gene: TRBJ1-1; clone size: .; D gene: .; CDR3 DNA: TGTGCCAGCAGTTTATCCCCAGTGAACACTGAAGCTTTCTTT; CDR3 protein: CASSLSPVNTEAFF
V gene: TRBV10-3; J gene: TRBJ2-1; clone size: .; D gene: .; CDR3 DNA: TGTGCCATCAGTCCGGGAAGAGGTGAGCAGTTCTTC; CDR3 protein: CAISPGRGEQFF
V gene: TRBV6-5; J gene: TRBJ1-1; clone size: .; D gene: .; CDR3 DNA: TGTGCCAGCAGTCCATCAGTGGACACTGAAGCTTTCTTT; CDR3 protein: CASSPSVDTEAFF
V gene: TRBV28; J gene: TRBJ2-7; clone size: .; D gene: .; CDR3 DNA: TGTGCCAGCAGTACCGGGATCCACTACGAGCAGTACTTC; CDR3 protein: CASSTGIHYEQYF
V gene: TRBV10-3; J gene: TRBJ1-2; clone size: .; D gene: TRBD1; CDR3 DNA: TGTGCCATCCACAGGGGCGCGAACTATGGCTACACCTTC; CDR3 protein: CAIHRGANYGYTF
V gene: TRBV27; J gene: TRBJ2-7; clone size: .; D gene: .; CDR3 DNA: TGTGCCAGCAGTTTATCTCTTTGGACAGGCGGGAACGAGCAGTACTTC; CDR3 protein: CASSLSLWTGGNEQYF
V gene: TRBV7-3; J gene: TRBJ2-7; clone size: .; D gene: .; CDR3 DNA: TGTGCCAGCAGCTTAACCGCTATCTCCTACGAGCAGTACTTC; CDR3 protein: CASSLTAISYEQYF
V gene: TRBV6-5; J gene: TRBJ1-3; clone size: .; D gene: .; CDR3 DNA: TGTGCCAGCAGTTACGCCGGGTCCCCGGGGAACACCATATATTTT; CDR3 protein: CASSYAGSPGNTIYF
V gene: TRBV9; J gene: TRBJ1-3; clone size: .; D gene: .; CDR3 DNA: TGTGCCAGCAGCACGCAAGGGGTTACTGGAAACACCATATATTTT; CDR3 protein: CASSTQGVTGNTIYF